This TCR beta chain was obtained from a study of blood T cell repertoires in COVID-19. Overall study context: Acute and convalescent COVID-19 specimens originated in the United States, Italy and Spain. T cells, B-cell-depleted T cells, or PBMCs supplied cDNA or gDNA.

The V gene end was trimmed by 4 bases and the J gene end by 7 bases; junction bases not matched to a gene: 12. Looked up from germline, CDR1 is SGHNT and CDR2 is YENEEA. The CDR3 spans 17 residues. While infection was still active, Seattle patients were enrolled and then followed longitudinally. Original handling: From reference gene primer amplification, estimates of nucleated cell counts were derived. Clones were read by immunoSEQ multiplex PCR, and TCRdb kept only the in-frame ones, dropping some. The V and J calls and clone size were taken over from that table, and D and trimming were inferred from the DNA. The sample contains about 95,000 clones, roughly 90% of which appear only once.

V is TRBV11-3 and J is TRBJ2-1, with 11 nucleotides matching TRBD1. Specimen: peripheral blood. The sequence derives from a man between 60 and 70 years old with COVID-19, enrolled during active disease. The CDR3 DNA reads as TGTGCCAGCAGCTCCTCCGGGACAGGGGGGGAAGTGAATGAGCAGTTCTTC. Translated: CASSSSGTGGEVNEQFF.